The entry that follows covers one T cell receptor (beta chain) sequence. The data are from a study of control samples from healthy donors and cancer patients. Method: immunoSEQ multiplex PCR; TCRdb's copy keeps in-frame clones and lacks some. The table has roughly 180,000 clones, 91% seen once; the top ten hold approximately 2%. The CDR3 extends over 14 amino acids. V was trimmed by 6 bases and J by 5 bases, leaving 17 bases between them. Germline lookup yields CDR1 SQVTM and CDR2 ANQGSEA. The TCR sequence derives from a woman between 40 and 55 years old in good health. Sequencing used blood. The chain joins TRBV29-1 to TRBJ1-5, with a tentative D call TRBD1 (6 bases). In nucleotides, the CDR3 is TGCAGCGTGACACAGGGAAATGGTGATCAGCCCCAGCATTTT. Its protein is CSVTQGNGDQPQHF. The variable domain in full, completed from reference TRBV29-1 and TRBJ1-5, reads SAVISQKPSRDICQRGTSLTIQCQVDSQVTMMFWYRQQPGQSLTLIATANQGSEATYESGFVIDKFPISRPNLTFSTLTVSNMSPEDSSIYLCSVTQGNGDQPQHFGDGTRLSIL.